The source of this T cell receptor (beta chain) is a study of T cells in Graves' hyperthyroidism and ophthalmopathy. These patients, aged 18 to 65, had recently diagnosed hyperthyroidism lasting under 2 months. Each diagnosis was grounded in clinical symptoms, serum thyroxine and TRAb, thyroid ultrasound, and orbital computed tomography. This clonotype has only one observation. Amplified TCR beta CDR3 regions derived from RNA transcripts. First-round RT-PCR targeting the TCR CDR3 was performed with the HTBI primer set. TCRdb fed the multiplex PCR reads into MiXCR, producing one record per CDR3 protein. The sample shows under 400,000 distinct CDR3 sequences, about 15% of them seen only once. This receptor was identified in a woman in her sixties with Graves' hyperthyroidism. The sequencing sample was made of blood.

The CDR3 DNA follows: TGTGCCAGCAGTCCCACTAGCGGGACTAGCACAGATACGCAGTATTTT. Protein product: CASSPTSGTSTDTQYF. The chain recombines TRBV2 with TRBJ2-3, with 10 bases that match TRBD2. The germline V gene encodes CDR1 SNHLY and CDR2 FYNNEI. The CDR3 length is 16 residues. Losses at the gene ends were 5 bases for V and 0 bases for J; bases not matched to a gene: 5.